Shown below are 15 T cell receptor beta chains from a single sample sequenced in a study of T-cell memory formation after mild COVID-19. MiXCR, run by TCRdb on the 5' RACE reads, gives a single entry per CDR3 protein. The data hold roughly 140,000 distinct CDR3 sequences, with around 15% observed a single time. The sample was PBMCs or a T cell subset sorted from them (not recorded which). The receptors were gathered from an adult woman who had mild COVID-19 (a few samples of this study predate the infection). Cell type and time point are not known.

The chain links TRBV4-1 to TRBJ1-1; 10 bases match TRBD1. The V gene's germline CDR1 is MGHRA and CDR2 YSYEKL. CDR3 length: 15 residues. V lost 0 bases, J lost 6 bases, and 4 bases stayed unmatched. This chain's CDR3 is CASSQEGQGLPEAFF. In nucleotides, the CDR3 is TGCGCCAGCAGCCAAGAGGGACAGGGGCTGCCTGAAGCTTTCTTT.

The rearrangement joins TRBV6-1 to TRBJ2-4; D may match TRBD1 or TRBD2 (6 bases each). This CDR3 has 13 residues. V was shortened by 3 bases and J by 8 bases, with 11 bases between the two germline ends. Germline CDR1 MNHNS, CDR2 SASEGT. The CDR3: CASSEAGQYIQYF. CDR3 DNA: TGTGCCAGCAGTGAGGCGGGACAATACATTCAGTACTTC.

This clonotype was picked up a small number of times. Here the CDR3 reads CASSGTATGKPEAFF. The DNA for the CDR3 is TGCGCCAGCAGCGGCACAGCGACAGGGAAACCTGAAGCTTTCTTT. V and J are TRBV5-1 and TRBJ1-1; 7 nucleotides match TRBD1. Germline assignment: CDR1 SGHRS and CDR2 YFSETQ. The CDR3 consists of 15 residues. V dropped 4 bases and J dropped 6; count of bases not matched to a gene: 12.

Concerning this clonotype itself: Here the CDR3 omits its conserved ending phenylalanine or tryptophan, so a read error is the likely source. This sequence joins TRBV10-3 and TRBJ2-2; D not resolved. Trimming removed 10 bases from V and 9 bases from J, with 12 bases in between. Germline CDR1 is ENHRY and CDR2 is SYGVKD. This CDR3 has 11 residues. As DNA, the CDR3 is TGTGCCACTGAATCTAGGAGGGAGCTGTTTGTT. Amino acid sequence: CATESRRELFV.

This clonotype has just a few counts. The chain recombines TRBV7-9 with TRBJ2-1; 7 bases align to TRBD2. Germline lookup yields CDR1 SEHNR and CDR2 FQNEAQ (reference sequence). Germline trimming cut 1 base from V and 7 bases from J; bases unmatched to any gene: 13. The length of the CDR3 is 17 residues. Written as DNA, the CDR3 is TGTGCCAGCAGCTTAGTCAGGGCGGGAGCCACTGGGAATGAGCAGTTCTTC. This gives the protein CASSLVRAGATGNEQFF.

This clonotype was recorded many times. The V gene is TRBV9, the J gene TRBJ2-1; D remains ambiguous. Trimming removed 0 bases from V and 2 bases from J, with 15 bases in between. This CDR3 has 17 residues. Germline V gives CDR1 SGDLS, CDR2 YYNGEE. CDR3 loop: CASSVVGTYPTYNEQFF. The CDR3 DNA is TGTGCCAGCAGCGTAGTTGGTACCTACCCTACCTACAATGAGCAGTTCTTC.

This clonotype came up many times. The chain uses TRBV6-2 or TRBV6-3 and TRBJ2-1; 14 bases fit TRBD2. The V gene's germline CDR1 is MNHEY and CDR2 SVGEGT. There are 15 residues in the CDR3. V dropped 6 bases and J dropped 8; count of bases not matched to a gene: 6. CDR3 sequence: CASSPGTSGSDEQFF. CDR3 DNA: TGTGCCAGCAGCCCTGGGACTAGCGGGAGCGATGAGCAGTTCTTC.

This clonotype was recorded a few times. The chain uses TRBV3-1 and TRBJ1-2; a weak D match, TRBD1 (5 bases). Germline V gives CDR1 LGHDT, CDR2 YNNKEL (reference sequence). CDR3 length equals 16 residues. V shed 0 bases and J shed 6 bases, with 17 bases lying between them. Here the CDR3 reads CASSQDEAAGVDGYTF. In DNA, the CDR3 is TGTGCCAGCAGCCAAGATGAGGCAGCGGGGGTAGATGGCTACACCTTC.

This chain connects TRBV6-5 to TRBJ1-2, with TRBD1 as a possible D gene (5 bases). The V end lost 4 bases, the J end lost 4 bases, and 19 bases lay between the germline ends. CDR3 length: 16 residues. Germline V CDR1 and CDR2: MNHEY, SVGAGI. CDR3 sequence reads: CASSFTGTIQIYGYTF. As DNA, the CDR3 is TGTGCCAGCAGTTTCACCGGGACGATACAAATCTATGGCTACACCTTC.

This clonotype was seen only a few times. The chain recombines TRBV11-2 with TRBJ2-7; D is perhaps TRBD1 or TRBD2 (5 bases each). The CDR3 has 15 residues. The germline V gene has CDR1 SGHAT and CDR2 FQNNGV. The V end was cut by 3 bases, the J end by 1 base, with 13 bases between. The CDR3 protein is CASSFEGEYSYEQYF. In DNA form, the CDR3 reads TGTGCCAGCAGCTTCGAAGGGGAGTATTCCTACGAGCAGTACTTC.

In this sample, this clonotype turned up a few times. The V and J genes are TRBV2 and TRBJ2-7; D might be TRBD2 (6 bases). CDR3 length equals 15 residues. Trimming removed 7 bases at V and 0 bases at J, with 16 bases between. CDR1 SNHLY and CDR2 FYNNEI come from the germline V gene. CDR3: CASIDKARGSYEQYF. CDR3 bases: TGTGCCAGCATTGACAAGGCGCGGGGCTCCTACGAGCAGTACTTC.

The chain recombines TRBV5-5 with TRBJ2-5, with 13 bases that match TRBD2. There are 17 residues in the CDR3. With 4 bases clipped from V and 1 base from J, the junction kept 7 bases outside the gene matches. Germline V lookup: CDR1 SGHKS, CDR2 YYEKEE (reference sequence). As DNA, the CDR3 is TGTGCCAGCAGCCACCGGACTAGCGGGGGCCTCCAAGAGACCCAGTACTTC. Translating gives CASSHRTSGGLQETQYF.

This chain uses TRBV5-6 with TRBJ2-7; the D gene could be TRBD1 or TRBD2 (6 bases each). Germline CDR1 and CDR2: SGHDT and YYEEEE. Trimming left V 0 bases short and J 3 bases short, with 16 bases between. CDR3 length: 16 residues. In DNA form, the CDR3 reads TGTGCCAGCAGCTTGGGGGGGGCTGACCGATACTACGAGCAGTACTTC. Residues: CASSLGGADRYYEQYF. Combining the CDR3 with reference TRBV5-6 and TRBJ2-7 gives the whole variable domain DAGVTQSPTHLIKTRGQQVTLRCSPKSGHDTVSWYQQALGQGPQFIFQYYEEEERQRGNFPDRFSGHQFPNYSSELNVNALLLGDSALYLCASSLGGADRYYEQYFGPGTRLTVT.

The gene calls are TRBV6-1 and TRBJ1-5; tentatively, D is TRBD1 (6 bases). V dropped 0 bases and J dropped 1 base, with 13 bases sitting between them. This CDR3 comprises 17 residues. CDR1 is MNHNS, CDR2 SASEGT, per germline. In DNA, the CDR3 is TGTGCCAGCAGTGAAGCTGAGGGGGTTAGGAGCAATCAGCCCCAGCATTTT. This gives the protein CASSEAEGVRSNQPQHF.

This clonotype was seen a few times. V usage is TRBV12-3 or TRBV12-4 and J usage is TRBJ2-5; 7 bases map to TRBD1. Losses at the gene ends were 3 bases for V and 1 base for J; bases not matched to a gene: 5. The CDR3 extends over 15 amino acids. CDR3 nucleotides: TGTGCCAGCAGTTTCCCGGGACAGACCCAAGAGACCCAGTACTTC. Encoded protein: CASSFPGQTQETQYF.